Presented here are 15 T cell receptor beta chains from one specimen sequenced in a study of cytomegalovirus exposure and HLA in healthy donors. Primers included in the PCR were 60 Vbeta and 13 Jbeta primers. Assay used: immunoSEQ multiplex PCR; TCRdb lists only in-frame clones, some missing. The table includes roughly 100,000 clones, 75% to 85% detected once. Material: PBMCs. Source of these receptors: a man younger than 30 in good health and CMV-seronegative.

The V and J genes are TRBV4-1 and TRBJ1-3; no clear D. The V gene lost 1 base and the J gene lost 0 bases, with 10 bases spanning the gap. The V gene's germline CDR1 is MGHRA and CDR2 YSYEKL. The CDR3 length is 16 residues. CDR3 in amino acids: CASSQVHPDSGNTIYF. DNA of the CDR3: TGCGCCAGCAGCCAAGTACACCCAGACTCTGGAAACACCATATATTTT.

The chain recombines TRBV9 with TRBJ1-2; no clear D gene. The CDR3 contains 12 residues. Germline V gene lookup returns CDR1 SGDLS and CDR2 YYNGEE. Trimming took off 3 bases at V and 3 bases at J, with 6 bases between the two ends. Written as DNA, the CDR3 is TGTGCCAGCAGCGCCCAGTACTATGGCTACACCTTC. This translates into CASSAQYYGYTF. The complete variable domain, with remaining parts taken from reference TRBV9 and TRBJ1-2, reads DSGVTQTPKHLITATGQRVTLRCSPRSGDLSVYWYQQSLDQGLQFLIQYYNGEERAKGNILERFSAQQFPDLHSELNLSSLELGDSALYFCASSAQYYGYTFGSGTRLTVV.

This clone was seen more than once but under ten times. J is TRBJ2-1 and V is TRBV6-4; D possibly corresponds to TRBD2 (6 bases). The CDR3 totals 16 residues. Germline loops: CDR1 MRHNA, CDR2 SNTAGT. V lost 0 bases and J lost 6, with 15 bases in between. The chain's CDR3 is CASSDSSGMGLNEQFF. CDR3 nucleotides: TGTGCCAGCAGTGACTCTAGCGGAATGGGGCTCAATGAGCAGTTCTTC.

The chain has TRBV10-3 and TRBJ1-3; no clear D gene. Germline CDR1 reads ENHRY; CDR2 reads SYGVKD. Deletions cut 5 bases from V and 4 bases from J, with 9 bases between. CDR3 length: 13 residues. The CDR3 spells CAISSTGGNTIYF. The CDR3, as DNA: TGTGCCATCAGTAGTACGGGAGGAAACACCATATATTTT.

The rearrangement joins TRBV6-8 to TRBJ2-3; 8 bases match TRBD1. The CDR3 loop spans 15 amino acids. V was pared by 2 bases and J by 2 bases, with 3 bases of the junction left unmatched. The germline CDR1 and CDR2 sequences are MNHGY and SAAAGT. The CDR3 sequence: CASSYEQGDTDTQYF. CDR3 DNA: TGTGCCAGCAGTTACGAACAGGGGGACACAGATACGCAGTATTTT.

The V call is TRBV6-6, the J call TRBJ2-7; 8 bases agree with TRBD1. Unmatched junction bases numbered 7, after V lost 0 bases and J lost 6 bases. This CDR3 has 15 residues. The germline CDR1 and CDR2 sequences are MNHNY and SVGAGI (reference sequence). CDR3 residues: CASSYSGRGLGEQYF. In DNA form, the CDR3 reads TGTGCCAGCAGTTACTCGGGCAGGGGGCTCGGCGAGCAGTACTTC.

The V call is TRBV6-5, the J call TRBJ2-7; TRBD1 matches at 11 bases. CDR1 and CDR2 from the germline V gene are MNHEY and SVGAGI. The CDR3 is made up of 16 amino acids. After removal of 2 bases from V and 4 bases from J, the junction contained 7 bases not matched to a gene. The CDR3 DNA reads as TGTGCCAGCAGTTACGCCCTCGGGACAGGGGGATACGAGCAGTACTTC. It encodes CASSYALGTGGYEQYF.

The chain combines TRBV11-1 with TRBJ2-7, with 8 bases matching TRBD2. Germline V gene lookup returns CDR1 SGHAT and CDR2 FQDESV (reference sequence). The CDR3 covers 14 residues. Trimming cost V 6 bases and J 0 bases; bases outside gene matches: 4. CDR3 protein: CASRPTSGSYEQYF. For the CDR3, the DNA is TGTGCCAGCAGACCCACTAGCGGCTCCTACGAGCAGTACTTC.

The J gene is TRBJ2-2, the V gene TRBV5-7; D unclear. TRBV5-7 is classed as an ORF, of uncertain function. The V and J ends lost 0 bases and 0 bases respectively, with 12 bases between them. The CDR3 sequence is 17 residues long. CDR3: CASSLETTAPNTGELFF. CDR3 coding DNA: TGTGCCAGCAGCTTGGAAACGACTGCCCCGAACACCGGGGAGCTGTTTTTT.

V usage is TRBV6-4 and J usage is TRBJ2-1; 7 bases align to TRBD1. V lost 5 bases, J lost 8 bases, and 9 bases stayed unmatched. The CDR3 sequence is 14 residues long. Germline lookup yields CDR1 MRHNA and CDR2 SNTAGT. The CDR3 DNA sequence: TGTGCCAGCAGTTCCCAACAGGGGACCCATGAGCAGTTCTTC. Translated, it gives CASSSQQGTHEQFF.

The chain has TRBV2 and TRBJ2-1, with D possibly being TRBD2 (5 bases). V gave up 8 bases and J gave up 8 bases, with 22 bases separating them. This CDR3 is built from 15 residues. Germline V gives CDR1 SNHLY, CDR2 FYNNEI. In DNA form, the CDR3 reads TGTGCCAGCTCTTCATCCGGGATCAGCTCCGATGAGCAGTTCTTC. As protein: CASSSSGISSDEQFF.

This clone showed up just once. This chain joins TRBV7-9 and TRBJ1-2; D is uncertain. Germline-derived CDR1 and CDR2 are SEHNR and FQNEAQ (reference sequence). There are 13 residues in the CDR3. With 1 base removed from V and 5 bases from J, the gap between germline ends came to 8 bases. The CDR3 loop is CASSLERTYGYTF. CDR3 bases: TGTGCCAGCAGCTTAGAGCGGACGTATGGCTACACCTTC.

The chain is built from TRBV14 and TRBJ2-5; 8 nucleotides line up with TRBD2. Germline V lookup: CDR1 SGHDN, CDR2 FVKESK. With 1 base clipped from V and 9 bases from J, the junction kept 19 bases outside the gene matches. The CDR3 runs to 18 residues. The DNA for the CDR3 is TGTGCCAGCAGCCAAGTATCGTGGGCGGGAGGCCCCCCAAACCCCCAGTACTTC. Protein sequence: CASSQVSWAGGPPNPQYF.

The chain joins TRBV6-6 to TRBJ1-2; 8 nucleotides line up with TRBD1. The CDR3 length is 14 residues. V lost 3 bases and J lost 4; bases outside the gene matches: 4. Germline V gene lookup returns CDR1 MNHNY and CDR2 SVGAGI (reference sequence). The DNA of the CDR3 is TGTGCCAGCAGTTATGGGACAGGACTCTATGGCTACACCTTC. Its translation: CASSYGTGLYGYTF.

This clone was detected a few times. The chain employs TRBV5-1 and TRBJ1-4; 7 nucleotides line up with TRBD1. Per germline, CDR1 SGHRS and CDR2 YFSETQ. Trimming took 7 bases from V and 4 from J; bases not matched to a gene: 4. CDR3 size: 13 residues. The CDR3 DNA sequence: TGCGCCAGCTCTCAGGGGGGTAATGAAAAACTGTTTTTT. It encodes CASSQGGNEKLFF.